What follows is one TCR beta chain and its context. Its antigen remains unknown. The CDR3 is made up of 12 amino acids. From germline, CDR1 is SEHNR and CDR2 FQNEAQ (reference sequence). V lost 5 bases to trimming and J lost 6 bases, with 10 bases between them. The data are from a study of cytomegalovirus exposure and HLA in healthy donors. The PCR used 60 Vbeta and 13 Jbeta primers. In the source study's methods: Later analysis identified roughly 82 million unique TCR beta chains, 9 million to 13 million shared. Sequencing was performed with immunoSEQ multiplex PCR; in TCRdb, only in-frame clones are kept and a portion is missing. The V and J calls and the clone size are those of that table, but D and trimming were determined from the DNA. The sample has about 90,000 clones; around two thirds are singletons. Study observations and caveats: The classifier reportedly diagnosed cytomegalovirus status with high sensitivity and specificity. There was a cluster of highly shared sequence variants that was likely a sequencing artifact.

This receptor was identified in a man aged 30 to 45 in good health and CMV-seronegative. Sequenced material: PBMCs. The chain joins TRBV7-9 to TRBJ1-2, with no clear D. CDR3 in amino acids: CASSPGRDGYTF. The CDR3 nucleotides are TGTGCCAGCAGCCCCGGGAGAGATGGCTACACCTTC.